This T cell receptor beta chain was obtained from a study of T cells in Graves' hyperthyroidism and ophthalmopathy. Template material for amplifying TCR beta CDR3 regions consisted of RNA transcripts. The HTBI primer set was used in a first-round RT-PCR of the TCR CDR3. Using its own MiXCR run on the multiplex PCR reads, TCRdb lists one record per CDR3 protein. The table has 300,000 to 450,000 distinct CDR3 sequences, roughly 13% seen once. In germline, CDR1 is KGHSH, CDR2 LQKENI. The CDR3 runs to 12 residues. V was cut by 5 bases and J by 6 bases, with 11 bases left in between. The TCR was taken from a woman in her fifties or sixties with Graves' hyperthyroidism. V and J are TRBV18 and TRBJ2-7, with unresolved D. The sequenced material came from blood. The DNA for the CDR3 is TGTGCCAGCTCATCCCTTCCGCTCGAGCAGTACTTC. It is translated as CASSSLPLEQYF. The full variable domain, completed using reference TRBV18 and TRBJ2-7, is NAGVMQNPRHLVRRRGQEARLRCSPMKGHSHVYWYRQLPEEGLKFMVYLQKENIIDESGMPKERFSAEFPKEGPSILRIQQVVRGDSAAYFCASSSLPLEQYFGPGTRLTVT.